The entry below gives a single T cell receptor (beta chain) sequence along with its context. The CDR3 sequence is 15 residues long. CDR1 and CDR2 (germline): SGHNT, YENEEA. Trimming shortened V by 0 bases and J by 3 bases, and 12 bases separated the two germline ends. Authors' data handling: Amplification with reference gene primers provided the estimates of nucleated cell counts. TCRdb's copy holds only in-frame clones and misses some; the assay was immunoSEQ multiplex PCR. That table is the source of V, J and clone size, and D and trimming were worked out from the DNA. The sample has around 53,000 clones; about 76% are singletons. This entry belongs to a study of blood T cell repertoires in COVID-19. Study-level background: Sites in the United States, Italy and Spain provided acute and convalescent COVID-19 samples. Nucleic acid was either cDNA or gDNA, and it came from T cells, B-cell-depleted T cells, or PBMCs.

V usage is TRBV11-3 and J usage is TRBJ2-7, with a weak D call TRBD1 (5 bases). The source is a man between 65 and 85 years old with active or convalescent COVID-19. Sequenced material: peripheral blood. The CDR3: CASSLEVGRDYEQYF. The CDR3 region has the DNA TGTGCCAGCAGCTTAGAGGTGGGGCGCGACTACGAGCAGTACTTC.